This record looks at one T cell receptor (beta chain) sequence and its context. This record comes from a study of T cells in Graves' hyperthyroidism and ophthalmopathy. Authors of the study amplified TCR beta CDR3 regions from RNA transcripts. TCR CDR3 regions were first amplified by RT-PCR with HTBI primers. TCRdb itself ran the multiplex PCR reads through MiXCR, one entry per CDR3 protein. The sample holds 400,000 to 500,000 distinct CDR3 sequences; roughly an eighth are singletons and the top ten take 5.3%. The TCR comes from a young woman with Graves' hyperthyroidism. The sequenced material came from blood.

CDR3 sequence reads: CASSLAGTSGGGYEQYF. The CDR3 region has the DNA TGCGCCAGCAGCTTGGCAGGGACTAGCGGGGGAGGCTACGAGCAGTACTTC. V is TRBV5-1 and J is TRBJ2-7; 14 bases are a match to TRBD2. V gave up 0 bases and J gave up 3 bases; unmatched junction bases: 5. The CDR3 is made up of 17 amino acids. Germline V lookup: CDR1 SGHRS, CDR2 YFSETQ.